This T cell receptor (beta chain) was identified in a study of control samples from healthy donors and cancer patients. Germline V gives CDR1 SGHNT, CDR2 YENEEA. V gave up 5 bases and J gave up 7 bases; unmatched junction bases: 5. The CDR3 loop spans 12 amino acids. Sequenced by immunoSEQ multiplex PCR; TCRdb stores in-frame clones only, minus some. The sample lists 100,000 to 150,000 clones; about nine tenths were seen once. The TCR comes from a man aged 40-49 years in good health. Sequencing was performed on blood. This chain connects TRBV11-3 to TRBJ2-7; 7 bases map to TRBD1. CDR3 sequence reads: CASSKGQNEQYF. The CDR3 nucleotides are TGTGCCAGCAGCAAGGGACAGAATGAGCAGTACTTC.